The sequence of this TCR beta chain was determined in a study of shared clonotypes between healthy human individuals. About the research overall: Three CD4 naive, three CD4 memory, two CD8 naive and one CD8 memory plate were used per donor. Study-wide results and limits: Despite large depth, rarefaction showed incomplete sorted-subset sequencing.

Comments on this clone: The antigen is not known.

Selected positively for CCR7 and CD45RO-negative, naive CD8 cells excluded terminally differentiated effector memory CD45RA+ cells. Donors comprised only Caucasian adults living in Nashville, Tennessee. J lost 0 bases, V lost 4 bases, and 7 bases had no gene match. From germline, CDR1 is SGHAT and CDR2 FQNNGV. This CDR3 comprises 18 residues. Roughly 30,000 T cell genomes (approximately 180 ng DNA) went into each sorted-subset replicate. The method was immunoSEQ multiplex PCR; TCRdb's version includes in-frame clones alone and lacks a portion of them. This table has nearly 2 million clones, approximately 94% appearing once.

The rearrangement joins TRBV11-2 to TRBJ2-3, with TRBD2 matching over 13 bases. The source is a man aged 18 to 30 in good health. Sequencing was performed on naive CD8+ T cells sorted from blood. In DNA, the CDR3 is TGTGCCAGCAGCTGGACTAGCGGGAGCTCCTTTAGCACAGATACGCAGTATTTT. It is translated as CASSWTSGSSFSTDTQYF.